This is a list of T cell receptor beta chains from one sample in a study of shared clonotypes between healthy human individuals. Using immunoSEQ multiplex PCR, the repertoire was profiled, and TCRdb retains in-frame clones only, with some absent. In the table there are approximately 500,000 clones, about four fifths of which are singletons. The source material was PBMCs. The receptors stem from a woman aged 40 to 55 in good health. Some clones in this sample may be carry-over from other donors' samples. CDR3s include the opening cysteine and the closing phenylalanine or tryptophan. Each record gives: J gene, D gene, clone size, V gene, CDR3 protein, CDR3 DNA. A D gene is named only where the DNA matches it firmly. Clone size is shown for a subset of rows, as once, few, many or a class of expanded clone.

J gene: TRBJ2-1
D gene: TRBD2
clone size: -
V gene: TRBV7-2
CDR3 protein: CASSRTSGEYNEQFF
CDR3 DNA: TGTGCCAGCAGCCGTACTAGCGGGGAGTACAATGAGCAGTTCTTC

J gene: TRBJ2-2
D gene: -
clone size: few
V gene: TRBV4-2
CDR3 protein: CASSQDKGGLAGELFF
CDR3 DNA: TGTGCCAGCAGCCAAGATAAGGGGGGCCTGGCCGGGGAGCTGTTTTTT

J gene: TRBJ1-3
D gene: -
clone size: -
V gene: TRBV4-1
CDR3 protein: CASSQGRVRGLTGNTIYF
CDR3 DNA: TGCGCCAGCAGCCAAGGCCGGGTGAGGGGATTAACTGGAAACACCATATATTTT

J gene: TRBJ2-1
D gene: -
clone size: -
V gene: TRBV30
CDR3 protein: CAWSVGMPHIF
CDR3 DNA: TGTGCCTGGAGTGTAGGTATGCCCCATATCTTC

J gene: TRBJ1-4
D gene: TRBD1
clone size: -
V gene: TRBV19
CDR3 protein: CASSRTQGENEKLFF
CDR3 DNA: TGTGCCAGTAGTAGGACCCAGGGGGAAAATGAAAAACTGTTTTTT

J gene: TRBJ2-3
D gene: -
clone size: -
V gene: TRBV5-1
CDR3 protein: CASSLAGGDTQYF
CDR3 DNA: TGCGCCAGCAGCTTGGCCGGAGGAGATACGCAGTATTTT

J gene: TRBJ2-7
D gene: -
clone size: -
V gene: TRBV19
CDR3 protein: CASSMGREIDEQYF
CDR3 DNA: TGTGCCAGTAGTATGGGCAGGGAAATAGACGAGCAGTACTTC

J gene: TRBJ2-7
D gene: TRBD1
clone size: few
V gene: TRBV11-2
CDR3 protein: CASTLTGGDPYEQYF
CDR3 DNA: TGTGCCAGCACCCTTACAGGGGGCGATCCCTACGAGCAGTACTTC

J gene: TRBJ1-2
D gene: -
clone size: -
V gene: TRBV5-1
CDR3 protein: CASSLNREGYTF
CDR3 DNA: TGCGCCAGCAGCTTGAATAGGGAGGGCTACACCTTC

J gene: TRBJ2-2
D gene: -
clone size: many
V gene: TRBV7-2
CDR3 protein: CASSFKRSGELFF
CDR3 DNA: TGTGCCAGCAGCTTTAAAAGGTCCGGGGAGCTGTTTTTT

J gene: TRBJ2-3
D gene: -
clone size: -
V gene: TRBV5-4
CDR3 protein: CASSQDKRITDTQYF
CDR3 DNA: TGTGCCAGCAGCCAAGATAAGCGAATCACAGATACGCAGTATTTT

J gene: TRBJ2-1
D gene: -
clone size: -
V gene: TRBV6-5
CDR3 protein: CASSSPRRQGGNEQFF
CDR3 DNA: TGTGCCAGCAGTTCCCCCCGGCGGCAGGGGGGAAATGAGCAGTTCTTC

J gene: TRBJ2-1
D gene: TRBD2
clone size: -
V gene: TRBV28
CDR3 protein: CASSLWNLAGGRREQFF
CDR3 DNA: TGTGCCAGCAGTTTATGGAACCTAGCGGGAGGACGTCGTGAGCAGTTCTTC

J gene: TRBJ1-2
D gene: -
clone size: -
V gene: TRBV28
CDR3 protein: CASSLRGGYTF
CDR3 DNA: TGTGCCAGCAGTTTACGCGGAGGCTACACCTTC

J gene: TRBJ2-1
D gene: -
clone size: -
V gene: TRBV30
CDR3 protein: CAWSVGGDEQFF
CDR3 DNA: TGTGCCTGGAGTGTTGGTGGTGACGAGCAGTTCTTC

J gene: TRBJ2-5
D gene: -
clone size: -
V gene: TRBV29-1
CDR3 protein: CSVVGAWETQYF
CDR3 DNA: TGCAGCGTTGTTGGGGCATGGGAGACCCAGTACTTC

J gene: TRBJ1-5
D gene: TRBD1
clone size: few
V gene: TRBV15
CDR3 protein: CATSRGQGQPQHF
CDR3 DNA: TGTGCCACCAGCAGAGGACAGGGCCAGCCCCAGCATTTT

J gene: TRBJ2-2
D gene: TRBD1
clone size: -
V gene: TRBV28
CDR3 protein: CASRGQGDAGELFF
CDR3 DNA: TGTGCCAGCAGGGGACAGGGGGATGCCGGGGAGCTGTTTTTT

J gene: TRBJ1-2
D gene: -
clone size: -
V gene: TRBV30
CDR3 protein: CAWSVGGYGYTF
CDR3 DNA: TGTGCCTGGAGTGTAGGAGGGTATGGCTACACCTTC

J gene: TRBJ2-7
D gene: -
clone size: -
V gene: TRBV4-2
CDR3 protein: CASSQQGMKAYEQYF
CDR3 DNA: TGTGCCAGCAGCCAACAGGGGATGAAGGCCTACGAGCAGTACTTC

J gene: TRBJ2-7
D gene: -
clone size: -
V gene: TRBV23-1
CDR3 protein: CAIPGPGAYEQYF
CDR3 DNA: TGCGCCATCCCTGGGCCAGGGGCCTACGAGCAGTACTTC

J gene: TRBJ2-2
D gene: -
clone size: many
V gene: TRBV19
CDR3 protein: CASTPGLGATGELFF
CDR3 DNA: TGTGCCAGTACCCCAGGCCTGGGGGCCACCGGGGAGCTGTTTTTT

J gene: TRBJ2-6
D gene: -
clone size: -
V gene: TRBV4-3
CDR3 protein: CASSDGSAGANVLTF
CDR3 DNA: TGCGCCAGCAGCGATGGGAGTGCTGGGGCCAACGTCCTGACTTTC

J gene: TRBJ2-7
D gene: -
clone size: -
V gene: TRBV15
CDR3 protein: CATSLTGIESYEQYF
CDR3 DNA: TGTGCCACCAGCCTTACAGGGATAGAGTCCTACGAGCAGTACTTC

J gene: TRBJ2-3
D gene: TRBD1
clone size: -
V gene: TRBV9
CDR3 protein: CASSVGLTGQDTQYF
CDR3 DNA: TGTGCCAGCAGCGTAGGTCTGACAGGGCAAGATACGCAGTATTTT

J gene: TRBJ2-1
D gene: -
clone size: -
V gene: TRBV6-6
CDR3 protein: CASSEHSPYNEQFF
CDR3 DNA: TGTGCCAGCAGCGAACATAGCCCCTACAATGAGCAGTTCTTC

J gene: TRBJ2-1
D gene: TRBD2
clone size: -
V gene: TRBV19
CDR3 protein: CASSGRNYNEQFF
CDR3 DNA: TGTGCCAGTAGCGGGAGGAATTACAATGAGCAGTTCTTC

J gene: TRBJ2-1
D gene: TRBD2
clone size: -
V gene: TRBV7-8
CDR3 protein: CASSFSGTLGEQFF
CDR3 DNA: TGTGCCAGCAGCTTTAGCGGGACCCTCGGTGAGCAGTTCTTC

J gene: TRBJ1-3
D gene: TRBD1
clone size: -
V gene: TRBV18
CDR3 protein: CASSPRQGSGNTIYF
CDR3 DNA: TGTGCCAGCTCACCAAGACAGGGCTCTGGAAACACCATATATTTT

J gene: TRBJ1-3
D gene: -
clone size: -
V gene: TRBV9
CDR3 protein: CASSVGGASGNTIYF
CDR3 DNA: TGTGCCAGCAGCGTCGGGGGGGCATCTGGAAACACCATATATTTT

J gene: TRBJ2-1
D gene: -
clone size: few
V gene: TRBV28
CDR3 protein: CASTRGGVRFSVGNEQFF
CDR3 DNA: TGTGCCAGCACGAGGGGGGGAGTTAGATTCTCGGTTGGCAATGAGCAGTTCTTC

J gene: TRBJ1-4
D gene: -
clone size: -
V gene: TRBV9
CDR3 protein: CASSVRVVLMGKKLFF
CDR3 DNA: TGTGCCAGCAGCGTACGAGTTGTCCTCATGGGGAAAAAACTGTTTTTT

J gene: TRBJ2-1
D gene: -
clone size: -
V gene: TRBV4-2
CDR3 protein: CASSLGWGTYNEQFF
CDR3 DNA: TGTGCCAGCAGCTTGGGTTGGGGAACCTACAATGAGCAGTTCTTC

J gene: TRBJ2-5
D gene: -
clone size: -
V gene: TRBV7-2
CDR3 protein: CASSLGAGGGQETQYF
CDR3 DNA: TGTGCCAGCAGCTTAGGCGCAGGGGGGGGCCAAGAGACCCAGTACTTC

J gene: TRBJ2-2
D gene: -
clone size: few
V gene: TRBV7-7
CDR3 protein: CASSSVTGPSTGELFF
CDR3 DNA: TGTGCTAGCAGCTCAGTTACAGGGCCCTCCACCGGGGAGCTGTTTTTT

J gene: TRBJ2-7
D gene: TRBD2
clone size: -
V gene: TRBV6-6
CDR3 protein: CASSSLAGGQDEQYF
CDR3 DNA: TGTGCCAGCAGTTCCCTAGCGGGAGGGCAGGACGAGCAGTACTTC

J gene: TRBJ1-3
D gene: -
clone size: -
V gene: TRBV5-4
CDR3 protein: CASSFPGTGNTIYF
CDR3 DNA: TGTGCCAGCAGCTTCCCAGGGACTGGAAACACCATATATTTT

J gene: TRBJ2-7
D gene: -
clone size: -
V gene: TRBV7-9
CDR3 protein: CASSLVGQFVRQYF
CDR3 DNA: TGTGCCAGCAGCTTAGTTGGTCAGTTCGTACGGCAGTACTTC

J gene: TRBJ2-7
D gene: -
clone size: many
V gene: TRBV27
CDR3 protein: CASSLKEGYEQYF
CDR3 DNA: TGTGCCAGCAGTCTTAAAGAGGGCTACGAGCAGTACTTC

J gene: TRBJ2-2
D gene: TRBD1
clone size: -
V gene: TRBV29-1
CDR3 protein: CSAGQGVGGELFF
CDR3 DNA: TGCAGCGCTGGACAGGGGGTGGGCGGGGAGCTGTTTTTT

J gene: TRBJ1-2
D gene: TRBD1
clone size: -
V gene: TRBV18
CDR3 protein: CASSPRTGEHGYTF
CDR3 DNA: TGTGCCAGCTCACCAAGAACAGGGGAGCATGGCTACACCTTC

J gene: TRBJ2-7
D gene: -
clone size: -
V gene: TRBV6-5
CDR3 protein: CASRNGYEQYF
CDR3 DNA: TGTGCCAGCAGGAACGGCTACGAGCAGTACTTC